The rows below give T cell receptor beta chains drawn from one sample of a study of blood T cell repertoires in COVID-19. Only in-frame clones appear in the TCRdb table, and some are missing; sequencing was by immunoSEQ multiplex PCR. This table holds about 210,000 clones, roughly 85% found once. The sample consisted of PBMCs or T cells enriched from blood (not recorded which). Receptors originate from a woman aged 35 to 49 with acute COVID-19. Both conserved end residues are part of each CDR3. The D gene is left open where the match is weak. Clone size, where shown, is once, few, many, or a class for clones that have expanded.

>NA|NA|TRBJ2-3|TRBV28
TGTGCCAGCAGTACCGGGACAACCGGGTTTAGGAATACGCAGTATTTT
CASSTGTTGFRNTQYF
>NA|NA|TRBJ2-6|TRBV10-3
TGTGCCATCAGGACCCGACAGGTAAGGGAGTCCTACTCTGGGGCCAACGTCCTGACTTTC
CAIRTRQVRESYSGANVLTF
>NA|NA|TRBJ1-1|TRBV13
TGTGCCAGCAGCCCAGTAAGAATGAACACTGAAGCTTTCTTT
CASSPVRMNTEAFF
>NA|NA|TRBJ2-1|TRBV23-1
TGCGCCAGCAGTCAATCTAGGGGAAACCCCTACAATGAGCAGTTCTTC
CASSQSRGNPYNEQFF
>NA|NA|TRBJ1-1|TRBV2
TGTGCCAGCAGTGGGGCTCTGGGCACTGAAGCTTTCTTT
CASSGALGTEAFF
>NA|NA|TRBJ1-3|TRBV5-8
TGTGCCAGCAGCTTGAGAGAGGGCTCTGGAAACACCATATATTTT
CASSLREGSGNTIYF
>NA|NA|TRBJ2-5|TRBV9
TGTGCCAGCAGCGTAGGTTCGTACCAAGAGACCCAGTACTTC
CASSVGSYQETQYF
>TRBD2|NA|TRBJ2-1|TRBV7-8
TGTGCCAGCAGGCCAGCCGGGACTAGAGACAATGAGCAGTTCTTC
CASRPAGTRDNEQFF
>NA|NA|TRBJ1-2|TRBV6-1
TGTGCCAGCAGTGACGACAGGCGACGCTATGGCTACACCTTC
CASSDDRRRYGYTF
>TRBD1|NA|TRBJ1-2|TRBV27
TGTGCCAGCAGTTATTCCGGACAGGGAGCTAACTATGGCTACACCTTC
CASSYSGQGANYGYTF
>TRBD2|few|TRBJ2-1|TRBV19
TGTGCCAGTAGTATAGGGGGTAGCGGGAGTACAGGCTCCTACAATGAGCAGTTCTTC
CASSIGGSGSTGSYNEQFF
>TRBD2|NA|TRBJ2-7|TRBV12-5
TGTGCTAGTGGTTTGGTACTGGGCGGGAGGGCCCTCCACGAGCAGTACTTC
CASGLVLGGRALHEQYF
>NA|NA|TRBJ2-4|TRBV5-1
TGCGCCAGCAGCACAAAAGCGGGTGTAGCCAAAAACATTCAGTACTTC
CASSTKAGVAKNIQYF
>NA|NA|TRBJ2-1|TRBV28
TGTGCCAGCAGCCGGGGTCCCCAGGGGAGATTGTATGAGCAGTTCTTC
CASSRGPQGRLYEQFF
>NA|NA|TRBJ2-1|TRBV9
TGTGCCAGCAGCCCTCCCCCGGGCAATGAGCAGTTCTTC
CASSPPPGNEQFF
>TRBD2|NA|TRBJ2-1|TRBV19
TGTGCCAGTAGTATTAAGAGCGGGAGAAGCAATGAGCAGTTCTTC
CASSIKSGRSNEQFF
>TRBD2|NA|TRBJ2-2|TRBV5-1
TGCGCCAGCACCTTGACTAGCAGGGAGAGTACCGGGGAGCTGTTTTTT
CASTLTSRESTGELFF
>NA|NA|TRBJ2-1|TRBV4-1
TGCGCCAGCAGCCAAGTCCGCACAGTTAATGAGCAGTTCTTC
CASSQVRTVNEQFF
>NA|NA|TRBJ2-1|TRBV27
TGTGCCAGCAGTTTAACGAGACTGGAAAATGAGCAGTTCTTC
CASSLTRLENEQFF
>NA|few|TRBJ1-2|TRBV9
TGTGCCAGCAGCGTAGGAGGAGGCGGCGGCTACACCTTC
CASSVGGGGGYTF
>TRBD1|NA|TRBJ2-1|TRBV6-5
TGTGCCAGCAGTTACTCGAGACAGGGGTTGAGAAATGAGCAGTTCTTC
CASSYSRQGLRNEQFF
>TRBD2|few|TRBJ2-3|TRBV27
TGTGCCAGCGGTCTAGCGGGGAGCACAGATACGCAGTATTTT
CASGLAGSTDTQYF
>TRBD1|NA|TRBJ1-2|TRBV9
TGTGCCAGCAGCCCCTGGGGACAGACCCTCTATGGCTACACCTTC
CASSPWGQTLYGYTF
>NA|NA|TRBJ2-7|TRBV28
TGTGCCAGCAGTAACCCCTCGCGGGGGCTGCGCGAGCAGTACTTC
CASSNPSRGLREQYF
>NA|once|TRBJ2-3|TRBV7-2
TGTGCCAGCAGCTCGGTCAAGAGAAGCCAAAGCGCAGATACGCAGTATTTT
CASSSVKRSQSADTQYF
>TRBD2|NA|TRBJ2-5|TRBV7-2
TGTGCCAGCAGCTTAGCGGGACTAGCGGAGACCCAGTACTTC
CASSLAGLAETQYF
>NA|NA|TRBJ2-1|TRBV27
TGTGCCAGCAGTAGGAACGGGATCGACAATGAGCAGTTCTTC
CASSRNGIDNEQFF